These 7 T cell receptor beta chains originate from one sample sequenced in a study of identical twins. Each CDR3 protein is one row after TCRdb ran MiXCR on the 5' RACE reads. Of 1.5 million or so distinct CDR3 sequences listed, roughly 35% are singletons. The sample consisted of cord blood. These receptors all come from a newborn girl in good health.

This clonotype was counted a few times. The chain uses TRBV2 and TRBJ1-2, with D possibly being TRBD1 (5 bases). The CDR3 is made up of 16 amino acids. V was shortened by 2 bases and J by 5 bases, with 18 bases between the two germline ends. CDR1 is SNHLY and CDR2 is FYNNEI in the germline V gene. The CDR3 reads CASSEPPGRYLYGYTF. The CDR3 nucleotides are TGTGCCAGCAGTGAACCCCCGGGACGGTACTTATATGGCTACACCTTC.

The rearrangement links TRBV7-9 to TRBJ2-1; either TRBD1 or TRBD2 may fit D (5 bases each). The DNA end is a closer match to TRBJ2-7, so the J assignment may be wrong. This CDR3 is 15 amino acids long. The germline CDR1 and CDR2 sequences are SEHNR and FQNEAQ (reference sequence). This CDR3 is CASSEGPSSYNEQYF. DNA for the CDR3: TGTGCCAGCAGCGAGGGACCGAGCTCCTACAATGAGCAGTACTTC.

This clonotype was seen only a few times. The chain combines TRBV6-5 with TRBJ2-1; the match to TRBD2 covers 9 bases. V lost 5 bases and J lost 0; bases outside the gene matches: 8. This CDR3 is built from 17 residues. CDR1 is MNHEY and CDR2 is SVGAGI in the germline V gene. The CDR3 spells CASSLQLAGSSYNEQFF. CDR3 in DNA: TGTGCCAGCAGTCTACAACTAGCGGGCAGCTCCTACAATGAGCAGTTCTTC.

The rearrangement joins TRBV29-1 to TRBJ2-1, with unresolved D. Per germline, CDR1 SQVTM and CDR2 ANQGSEA. There are 13 residues in the CDR3. Trimming pared 5 bases from V and 5 bases from J, leaving 13 bases between. The CDR3 spells CSVLLPDHNEQFF. CDR3 nucleotide sequence: TGCAGCGTTCTGCTACCGGACCACAATGAGCAGTTCTTC.

CDR3 DNA sequence: TGCGCCAGCAGCTTCGAACAGGGGATCTACAATGAGCAGTACTTC. Encoded protein: CASSFEQGIYNEQYF. V gene TRBV5-1 combines with J gene TRBJ2-1, with TRBD1 identical over 7 bases. The J call may be incorrect, as the DNA end agrees better with TRBJ2-7. The CDR3 has 15 amino acids. From germline, CDR1 is SGHRS and CDR2 YFSETQ.

This chain uses TRBV6-1 with TRBJ2-3; TRBD2 matches 7 bases. Germline V gives CDR1 MNHNS, CDR2 SASEGT. The CDR3 consists of 15 residues. The trim removed 1 base at V and 3 bases at J, leaving 4 bases unmatched. CDR3 loop: CASSEEGGRTDTQYF. The CDR3 bases are TGTGCCAGCAGTGAAGAGGGAGGGAGGACAGATACGCAGTATTTT.

This clonotype was detected once. The chain employs TRBV11-2 and TRBJ2-1; 10 bases align to TRBD2. Germline CDR1 is SGHAT and CDR2 is FQNNGV. The J segment lost 7 bases and the V segment lost 1 base, leaving 7 bases of the junction unmatched. The CDR3 contains 16 residues. The CDR3 nucleotides read TGTGCCAGCAGCTTAGGACGGAGCGGGGGGGGTAATGAGCAGTTCTTC. This codes for CASSLGRSGGGNEQFF.